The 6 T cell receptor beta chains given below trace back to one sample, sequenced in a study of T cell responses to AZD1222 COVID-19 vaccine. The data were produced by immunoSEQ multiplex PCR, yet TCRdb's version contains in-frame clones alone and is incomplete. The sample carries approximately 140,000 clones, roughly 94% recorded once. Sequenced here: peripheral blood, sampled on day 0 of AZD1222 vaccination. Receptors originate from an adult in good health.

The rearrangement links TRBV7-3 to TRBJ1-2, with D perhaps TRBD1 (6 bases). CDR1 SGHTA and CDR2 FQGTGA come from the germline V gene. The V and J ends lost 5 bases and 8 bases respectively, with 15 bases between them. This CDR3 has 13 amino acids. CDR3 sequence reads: CASSPGTSGGYTF. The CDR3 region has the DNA TGTGCCAGCAGCCCCGGGACATCCGGAGGCTACACCTTC. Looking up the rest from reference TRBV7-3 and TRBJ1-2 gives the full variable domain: GAGVSQTPSNKVTEKGKYVELRCDPISGHTALYWYRQSLGQGPEFLIYFQGTGAADDSGLPNDRFFAVRPEGSVSTLKIQRTERGDSAVYLCASSPGTSGGYTFGSGTRLTVV.

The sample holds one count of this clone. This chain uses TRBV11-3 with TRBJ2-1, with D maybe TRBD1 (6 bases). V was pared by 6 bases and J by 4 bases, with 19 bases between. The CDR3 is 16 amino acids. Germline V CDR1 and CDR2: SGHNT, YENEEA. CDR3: CASSSAGERGYNEQFF. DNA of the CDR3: TGTGCCAGCAGTTCAGCTGGGGAGAGGGGGTACAATGAGCAGTTCTTC.

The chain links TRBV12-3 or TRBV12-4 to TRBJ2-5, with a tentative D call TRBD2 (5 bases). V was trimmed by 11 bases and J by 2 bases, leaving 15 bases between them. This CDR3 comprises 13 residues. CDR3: CASAVSGQETQYF. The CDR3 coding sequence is TGTGCCTCAGCCGTCAGCGGACAAGAGACCCAGTACTTC.

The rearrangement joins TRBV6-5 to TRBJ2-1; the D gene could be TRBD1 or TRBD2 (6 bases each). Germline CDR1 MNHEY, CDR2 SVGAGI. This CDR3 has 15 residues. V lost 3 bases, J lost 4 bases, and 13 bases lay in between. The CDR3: CASSYYEGGYNEQFF. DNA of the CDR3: TGTGCCAGCAGTTATTATGAGGGGGGATACAATGAGCAGTTCTTC.

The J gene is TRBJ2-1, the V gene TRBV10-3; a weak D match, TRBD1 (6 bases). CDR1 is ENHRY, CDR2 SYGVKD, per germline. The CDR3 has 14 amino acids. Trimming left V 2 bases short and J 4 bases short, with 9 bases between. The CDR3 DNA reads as TGTGCCATCAGTGAGCCAGACAGGTACAATGAGCAGTTCTTC. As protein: CAISEPDRYNEQFF.

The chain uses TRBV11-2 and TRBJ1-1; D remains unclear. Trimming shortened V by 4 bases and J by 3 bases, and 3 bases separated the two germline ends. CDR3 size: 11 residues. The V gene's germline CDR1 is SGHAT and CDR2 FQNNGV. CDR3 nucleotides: TGTGCCAGCAGCTCCGACACTGAAGCTTTCTTT. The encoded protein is CASSSDTEAFF.